This TCR beta chain was obtained from a study of blood T cells in healthy people across ages. Notes on the study in general: Donor CMV infection status was unknown, possibly confounding age-related changes in expanded clonotypes.

Every donor provided 8.5 to 10 milliliters of peripheral blood. This CDR3 has 15 residues. Looked up from germline, CDR1 is SNHLY and CDR2 is FYNNEI. V trimming: 4 bases; J trimming: 2 bases; junction bases outside the gene matches: 2. A word on this clonotype: Its specificity is unknown.

The second PCR ran about 6 to 12 cycles with a sample-barcoded 5' primer and J-beta primers. Each cDNA molecule carried a tag from a template-switch adaptor that contained 12 random nucleotides. TCRdb called the 5' RACE reads again in MiXCR, with one record for every CDR3 protein. The table records hundreds of thousands of distinct CDR3 sequences, about 21% of them present only once. The chain links TRBV2 to TRBJ2-5; 12 bases are shared with TRBD2. Sequencing used blood. The TCR comes from a man aged 70 or older in good health. CDR3 amino acids: CASSGTSGVQETQYF. For the CDR3, the DNA is TGTGCCAGCAGTGGGACTAGCGGGGTACAAGAGACCCAGTACTTC.